The 30 T cell receptor beta chains below were found in one sample sequenced in a study of shared clonotypes between healthy human individuals (dated by TCRdb to about 2020). The library relied on the immunoSEQ multiplex PCR assay. TCRdb's version of the immuneACCESS table is confined to in-frame rearrangements and falls short of the full clone set. An unresolved V gene accounts for under half of the shortfall where checked; the remainder is of unknown origin. A total of around 2.3 million clones appear in this sample, under 97% of them only once. The ten most abundant clones make up approximately 0.13% of the sample. The sample consisted of naive CD4+ T cells sorted from blood. Taken with the paper, the label for cell subset or site translates to: CD45RA+ positively selected. The receptors were gathered from a young man in good health.

Written as DNA, the CDR3 is TGTGCCAGTATGAGAACCGGCGGTAGCAATCAGCCCCAGCATTTT. This translates into CASMRTGGSNQPQHF. The chain recombines TRBV19 with TRBJ1-5; no reliable D call. Trimming shortened V by 7 bases and J by 0 bases, and 13 bases separated the two germline ends. Germline assignment: CDR1 LNHDA and CDR2 SQIVND (reference sequence). The CDR3 loop spans 15 amino acids.

The chain employs TRBV7-3 and TRBJ2-1; either TRBD1 or TRBD2 may supply D (5 bases each). Germline assignment: CDR1 SGHTA and CDR2 FQGTGA. V gave up 5 bases and J gave up 0 bases, with 11 bases separating them. CDR3 length: 15 residues. The CDR3 spells CASSRGLNSYNEQFF. CDR3 nucleotide sequence: TGTGCCAGCAGCCGGGGCCTGAACTCCTACAATGAGCAGTTCTTC.

The chain links TRBV19 to TRBJ2-1; 12 bases align to TRBD2. CDR1 and CDR2 from the germline V gene are LNHDA and SQIVND (reference sequence). There are 14 residues in the CDR3. Germline trimming cut 9 bases from V and 11 bases from J; bases unmatched to any gene: 11. CDR3 in DNA: TGTGCCAGCGCATCGACTAGCGGGAGAGGGAAGCAGTTCTTC. This gives the protein CASASTSGRGKQFF.

J is TRBJ2-7 and V is TRBV27; weak D call: TRBD1 (6 bases). Trimming removed 2 bases at V and 2 bases at J, with 10 bases between. Germline V lookup: CDR1 MNHEY, CDR2 SMNVEV (reference sequence). This CDR3 is built from 14 residues. The CDR3 loop is CASSLTGSAYEQYF. The CDR3 DNA is TGTGCCAGCAGTTTAACAGGGTCGGCCTACGAGCAGTACTTC.

The chain links TRBV7-2 to TRBJ1-2; 12 positions agree with TRBD1. Germline V gene sequence: CDR1 SGHTA, CDR2 FQGNSA. Trimming at V came to 0 bases and at J to 4 bases, leaving 3 bases not matched to a gene. The CDR3 is 16 residues long. The DNA of the CDR3 is TGTGCCAGCAGCTTAGCGTGGGACAGGGGGCTCTATGGCTACACCTTC. This sequence encodes CASSLAWDRGLYGYTF.

J is TRBJ2-3 and V is TRBV6-6; D is possibly TRBD1 (5 bases). Germline V gene sequence: CDR1 MNHNY, CDR2 SVGAGI (reference sequence). There are 15 residues in the CDR3. The germline V and J ends were trimmed by 2 bases and 0 bases, with 9 bases remaining between them. In DNA form, the CDR3 reads TGTGCCAGCAGTTACCTAGGGGCTAGCACAGATACGCAGTATTTT. This gives the protein CASSYLGASTDTQYF.

The chain uses TRBV5-1 and TRBJ1-5; 7 bases are a match to TRBD1. There are 16 residues in the CDR3. Unmatched junction bases numbered 5, after V lost 0 bases and J lost 2 bases. Germline CDR1 reads SGHRS; CDR2 reads YFSETQ. Here the CDR3 reads CASSLGDSGGNQPQHF. The CDR3 DNA reads as TGCGCCAGCAGCTTGGGGGACAGCGGGGGCAATCAGCCCCAGCATTTT.

The CDR3 bases are TGTGCCAGCAGCTCAATTGGGGGGCACTATGGCTACACCTTC. This encodes CASSSIGGHYGYTF. This chain joins TRBV5-5 and TRBJ1-2; D perhaps matches TRBD1 (6 bases). V shed 3 bases and J shed 3 bases, with 12 bases lying between them. CDR1 SGHKS and CDR2 YYEKEE come from the germline V gene (reference sequence). This CDR3 spans 14 amino acids.

Comments on this clone: Other DNA sequences within the sample encode an identical CDR3. The chain recombines TRBV7-9 with TRBJ2-2; D is possibly TRBD1 (5 bases). The CDR3 loop spans 13 amino acids. V dropped 3 bases and J dropped 5 bases, with 7 bases sitting between them. Germline CDR1 SEHNR, CDR2 FQNEAQ (reference sequence). The CDR3 bases are TGTGCCAGCAGCTTGCAGGGAACCGGGGAGCTGTTTTTT. This codes for CASSLQGTGELFF.

The chain is built from TRBV28 and TRBJ2-7; D call uncertain. Trimming removed 4 bases at V and 4 bases at J, with 17 bases between. The CDR3 runs to 15 residues. Germline CDR1 and CDR2: MDHEN and SYDVKM. The CDR3 DNA reads as TGTGCCAGCAGTTCACCCACGATCCGCGGTTACGAGCAGTACTTC. Translation gives CASSSPTIRGYEQYF.

The gene calls are TRBV6-5 and TRBJ2-7; maybe TRBD2 (6 bases). Germline V CDR1 and CDR2: MNHEY, SVGAGI. This CDR3 has 14 amino acids. The V end was cut by 5 bases, the J end by 7 bases, with 18 bases between. The CDR3 region is CASSPGPGVYEQYF. The CDR3 DNA reads as TGTGCCAGCAGTCCAGGGCCGGGGGTTTATGAGCAGTACTTC.

In the case of this clone: Other DNA sequences in this specimen translate into the identical CDR3. The chain employs TRBV19 and TRBJ1-2; possible D gene TRBD1, 6 bases. This CDR3 region has 13 residues. Germline V gene sequence: CDR1 LNHDA, CDR2 SQIVND (reference sequence). Trimming cost V 4 bases and J 2 bases, with 8 bases left between them. The CDR3 nucleotides read TGTGCCAGTAGTAGGCAGGGGAACTATGGCTACACCTTC. Translating gives CASSRQGNYGYTF. Filled out from reference TRBV19 and TRBJ1-2, the complete variable domain reads DGGITQSPKYLFRKEGQNVTLSCEQNLNHDAMYWYRQDPGQGLRLIYYSQIVNDFQKGDIAEGYSVSREKKESFPLTVTSAQKNPTAFYLCASSRQGNYGYTFGSGTRLTVV.

Here the CDR3 DNA reads TGTGCCAGCAGCTTAGGAGGGACAGGCAATCAGCCCCAGCATTTT. Its translation: CASSLGGTGNQPQHF. The rearrangement joins TRBV7-9 to TRBJ1-5, with TRBD1 matching over 7 bases. Trimming cost V 1 base and J 2 bases; bases outside gene matches: 2. There are 15 residues in the CDR3. CDR1 SEHNR and CDR2 FQNEAQ come from the germline V gene (reference sequence).

There are a few counts of this clone. The rearrangement links TRBV28 to TRBJ1-2; D is uncertain. The CDR3 covers 10 residues. Looked up from germline, CDR1 is MDHEN and CDR2 is SYDVKM. V was trimmed by 10 bases and J by 4 bases, leaving 7 bases between them. The CDR3 region is CATWGYGYTF. The CDR3 DNA reads as TGTGCCACCTGGGGCTATGGCTACACCTTC.

The V and J genes are TRBV4-1 and TRBJ1-6; 7 nucleotides match TRBD1. V trimming: 4 bases; J trimming: 7 bases; junction bases outside the gene matches: 4. The CDR3 consists of 14 residues. Germline V gene lookup returns CDR1 MGHRA and CDR2 YSYEKL. CDR3 sequence (DNA): TGCGCCAGCAGCCGGGGACAGCGAAATTCACCCCTCCACTTT. This gives the protein CASSRGQRNSPLHF.

The V call is TRBV9, the J call TRBJ2-3; TRBD1 agrees at 7 bases. The CDR3 extends over 17 amino acids. Germline V CDR1 and CDR2: SGDLS, YYNGEE. V lost 0 bases, J lost 0 bases, and 7 bases stayed unmatched. CDR3 nucleotide sequence: TGTGCCAGCAGCGTAGACCCGACAGGGTATAGCACAGATACGCAGTATTTT. Protein product: CASSVDPTGYSTDTQYF.

This chain connects TRBV7-8 to TRBJ1-3; D remains ambiguous. V shed 5 bases and J shed 0 bases, with 11 bases lying between them. This CDR3 has 15 amino acids. Germline V gene sequence: CDR1 SGHVS, CDR2 FQNEAQ. For the CDR3, the DNA is TGTGCCAGCAGCCACGGCGCGAGCTCTGGAAACACCATATATTTT. Protein product: CASSHGASSGNTIYF.

CDR3 region: CASSLGWTSGRAGQYF. The CDR3 DNA reads TGTGCCAGCAGCTTAGGCTGGACTAGCGGGAGGGCCGGGCAGTACTTC. The chain couples TRBV11-2 to TRBJ2-7; TRBD2 matches 15 bases. The CDR3 runs to 16 residues. The ends lost 1 base at V and 9 bases at J; junction bases unmatched: 7. Per germline, CDR1 SGHAT and CDR2 FQNNGV.

Points on this clone: Other nucleotide sequences in the sample specify the same CDR3. The chain couples TRBV7-9 to TRBJ2-1; TRBD2 agrees at 15 bases. V lost 3 bases to trimming and J lost 7 bases; unmatched junction nucleotides: 1. CDR1 is SEHNR and CDR2 is FQNEAQ in the germline V gene (reference sequence). The CDR3 is 15 amino acids. The DNA of the CDR3 is TGTGCCAGCAGCTTCGGACTAGCGGGAGGGAATGAGCAGTTCTTC. This codes for CASSFGLAGGNEQFF.

This chain uses TRBV11-3 with TRBJ2-3, with 9 bases matching TRBD1. Germline trimming cut 3 bases from V and 1 base from J; bases unmatched to any gene: 11. CDR1 SGHNT and CDR2 YENEEA come from the germline V gene. CDR3 size: 18 residues. The CDR3 DNA is TGTGCCAGCAGCTTGCGTACTATTACAGGGGGCGGCACAGATACGCAGTATTTT. This gives the protein CASSLRTITGGGTDTQYF.

This chain connects TRBV5-4 to TRBJ2-5, with D hard to call. CDR1 is SGHNT and CDR2 is YYREEE in the germline V gene (reference sequence). The CDR3 runs to 16 residues. Trimming shortened V by 0 bases and J by 4 bases, and 16 bases separated the two germline ends. The CDR3 loop is CASSLAPIGSRETQYF. The DNA for the CDR3 is TGTGCCAGCAGCTTGGCACCTATAGGGTCGAGAGAGACCCAGTACTTC.

V gene TRBV11-3 combines with J gene TRBJ2-2; D is possibly TRBD1 (6 bases). CDR1 and CDR2 (germline): SGHNT, YENEEA. V gave up 6 bases and J gave up 1 base, with 9 bases separating them. The CDR3 has 14 amino acids. The CDR3 sequence: CASRARGNTGELFF. CDR3 nucleotides: TGTGCCAGCAGGGCCAGGGGGAACACCGGGGAGCTGTTTTTT.

Turning to this clone: One end of the junction fails to match germline, which may point to a read error. This specimen includes other DNA sequences encoding the same CDR3. The V call is TRBV6-1, the J call TRBJ2-7; D call uncertain. CDR3 size: 11 residues. Germline CDR1 is MNHNS and CDR2 is SASEGT. The CDR3 reads CASREGGEQYF. The CDR3, as DNA: TGTGCCAGCAGGGAAGGCGGCGAGCAGTACTTC.

V gene TRBV5-1 combines with J gene TRBJ1-2; 8 nucleotides line up with TRBD1. The CDR3 totals 16 residues. With V trimmed by 4 bases and J by 0 bases, 8 bases remained unmatched. CDR1 is SGHRS and CDR2 is YFSETQ in the germline V gene. The CDR3 spells CASSPSGTGSNYGYTF. The CDR3 coding sequence is TGCGCCAGCAGCCCTTCCGGGACAGGATCTAACTATGGCTACACCTTC.

The V and J genes are TRBV2 and TRBJ2-3; D might be TRBD1 (5 bases). The ends were cut back, 5 bases at V and 3 bases at J, with 9 bases in the middle. The CDR3 runs 13 residues. Germline CDR1 reads SNHLY; CDR2 reads FYNNEI. Here the CDR3 reads CASSPDSTDTQYF. The CDR3 DNA is TGTGCCAGCAGTCCTGACAGTACAGATACGCAGTATTTT.

CDR3 in amino acids: CASSLGQFVGTQYF. The CDR3 DNA is TGTGCCAGCAGCTTAGGACAGTTTGTGGGGACCCAGTACTTC. The chain has TRBV7-6 and TRBJ2-5; the D gene is possibly TRBD1 (5 bases). V lost 1 base and J lost 7, with 13 bases in between. CDR1 SGHVS and CDR2 FNYEAQ come from the germline V gene. The length of the CDR3 is 14 residues.

The rearrangement joins TRBV5-6 to TRBJ1-5; weak D call: TRBD1 (5 bases). The ends were cut back, 0 bases at V and 2 bases at J, with 9 bases in the middle. This CDR3 has 15 residues. The V gene's germline CDR1 is SGHDT and CDR2 YYEEEE. CDR3 region: CASSLGGAGNQPQHF. The CDR3 nucleotides read TGTGCCAGCAGCTTGGGAGGGGCCGGCAATCAGCCCCAGCATTTT.

This rearrangement joins TRBV15 to TRBJ1-5; D is unresolved. The V end lost 0 bases, the J end lost 4 bases, and 10 bases lay between the germline ends. The germline CDR1 and CDR2 sequences are LNHNV and YYDKDF (reference sequence). The CDR3 has 15 amino acids. The chain's CDR3 is CATSRDRQQNQPQHF. The CDR3 nucleotides are TGTGCCACCAGCAGAGATCGGCAGCAAAATCAGCCCCAGCATTTT.

The rearrangement uses TRBV30 and TRBJ1-3, with D unclear. In germline, CDR1 is GTSNPN, CDR2 SVGIG (reference sequence). The germline V and J ends were trimmed by 4 bases and 3 bases, with 7 bases remaining between them. The CDR3 contains 12 residues. Here the CDR3 reads CAWNRFGNTIYF. The CDR3 nucleotides read TGTGCCTGGAACCGATTTGGAAACACCATATATTTT.

The chain uses TRBV6-1 and TRBJ2-5; 10 bases align to TRBD1. This CDR3 spans 16 amino acids. In germline, CDR1 is MNHNS, CDR2 SASEGT. The V gene end was trimmed by 4 bases and the J gene end by 4 bases; junction bases not matched to a gene: 9. CDR3 bases: TGTGCCAGCAGTGCAGGGACAGGGGTGCAGGGAGAGACCCAGTACTTC. As protein: CASSAGTGVQGETQYF.